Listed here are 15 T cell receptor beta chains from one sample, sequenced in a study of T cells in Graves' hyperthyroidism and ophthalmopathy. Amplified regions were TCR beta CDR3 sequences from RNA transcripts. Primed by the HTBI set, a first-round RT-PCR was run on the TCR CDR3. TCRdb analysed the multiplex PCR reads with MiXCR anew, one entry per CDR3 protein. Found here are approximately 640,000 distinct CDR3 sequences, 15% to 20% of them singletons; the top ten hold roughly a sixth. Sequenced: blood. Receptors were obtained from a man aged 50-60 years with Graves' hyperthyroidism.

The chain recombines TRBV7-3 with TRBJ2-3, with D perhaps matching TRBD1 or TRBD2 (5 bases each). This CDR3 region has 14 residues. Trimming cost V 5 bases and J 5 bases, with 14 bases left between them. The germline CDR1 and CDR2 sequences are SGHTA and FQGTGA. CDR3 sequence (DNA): TGTGCCAGCAGCGACTTTTCGGGGCTAGATACGCAGTATTTT. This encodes CASSDFSGLDTQYF.

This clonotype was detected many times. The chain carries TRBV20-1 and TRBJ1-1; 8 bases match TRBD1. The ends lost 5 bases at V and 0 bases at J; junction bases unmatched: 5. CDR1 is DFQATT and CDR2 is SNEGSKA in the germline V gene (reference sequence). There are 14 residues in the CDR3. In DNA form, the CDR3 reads TGCAGTGCTTTCCAGGGGGCCATGAACACTGAAGCTTTCTTT. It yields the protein CSAFQGAMNTEAFF.

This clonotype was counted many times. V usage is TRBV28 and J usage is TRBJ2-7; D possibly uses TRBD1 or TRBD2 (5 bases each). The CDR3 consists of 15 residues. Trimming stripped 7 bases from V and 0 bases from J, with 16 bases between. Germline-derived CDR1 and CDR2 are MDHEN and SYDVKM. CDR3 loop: CASIARDGYSYEQYF. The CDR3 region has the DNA TGTGCCAGCATCGCGAGGGACGGTTACTCCTACGAGCAGTACTTC.

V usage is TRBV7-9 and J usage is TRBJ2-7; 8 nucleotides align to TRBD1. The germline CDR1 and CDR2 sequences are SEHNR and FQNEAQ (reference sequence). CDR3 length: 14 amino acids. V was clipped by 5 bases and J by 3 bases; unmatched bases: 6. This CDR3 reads CASSEKDRGYEQYF. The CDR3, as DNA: TGTGCCAGCAGCGAGAAAGACAGGGGCTACGAGCAGTACTTC.

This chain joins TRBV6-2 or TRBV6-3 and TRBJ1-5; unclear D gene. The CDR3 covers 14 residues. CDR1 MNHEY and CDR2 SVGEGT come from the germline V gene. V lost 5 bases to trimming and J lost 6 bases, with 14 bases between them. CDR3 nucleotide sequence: TGTGCCAGCAGTAACGGGCCAGGTGGTCAGCCCCAGCATTTT. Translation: CASSNGPGGQPQHF.

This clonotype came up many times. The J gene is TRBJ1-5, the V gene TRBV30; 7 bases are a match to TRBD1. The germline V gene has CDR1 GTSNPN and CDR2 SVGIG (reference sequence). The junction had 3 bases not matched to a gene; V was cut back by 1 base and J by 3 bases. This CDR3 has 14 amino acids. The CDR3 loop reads CAWSAGTDNQPQHF. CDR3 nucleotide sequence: TGTGCCTGGAGTGCCGGGACAGACAATCAGCCCCAGCATTTT.

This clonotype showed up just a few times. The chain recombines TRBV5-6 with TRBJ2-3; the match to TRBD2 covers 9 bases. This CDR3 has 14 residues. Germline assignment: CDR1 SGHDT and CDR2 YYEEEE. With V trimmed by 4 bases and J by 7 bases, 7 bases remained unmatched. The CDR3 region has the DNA TGTGCCAGCAGCACCACGCGGGAGGGCCATACGCAGTATTTT. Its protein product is CASSTTREGHTQYF.

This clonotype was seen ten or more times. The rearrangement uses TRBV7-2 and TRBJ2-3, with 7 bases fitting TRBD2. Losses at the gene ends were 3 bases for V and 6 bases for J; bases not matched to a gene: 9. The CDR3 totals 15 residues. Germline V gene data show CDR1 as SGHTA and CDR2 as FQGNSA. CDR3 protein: CASSFPGLPPDTQYF. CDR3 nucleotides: TGTGCCAGCAGCTTTCCGGGACTACCCCCCGATACGCAGTATTTT.

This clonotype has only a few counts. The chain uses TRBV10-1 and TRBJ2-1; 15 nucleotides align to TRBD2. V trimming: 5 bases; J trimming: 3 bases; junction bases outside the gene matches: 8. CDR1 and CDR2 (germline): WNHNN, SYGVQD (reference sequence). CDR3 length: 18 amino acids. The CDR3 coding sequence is TGCGCCAGCAGTTTAGGACTAGCGGGAGGGCCTGACTACAATGAGCAGTTCTTC. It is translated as CASSLGLAGGPDYNEQFF.

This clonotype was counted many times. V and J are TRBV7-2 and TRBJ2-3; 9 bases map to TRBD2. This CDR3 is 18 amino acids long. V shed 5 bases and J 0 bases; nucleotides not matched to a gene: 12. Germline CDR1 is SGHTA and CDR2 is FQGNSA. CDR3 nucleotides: TGTGCCAGCAGCCGAGAACTAATAGCGGGAGAGAGCACAGATACGCAGTATTTT. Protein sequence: CASSRELIAGESTDTQYF.

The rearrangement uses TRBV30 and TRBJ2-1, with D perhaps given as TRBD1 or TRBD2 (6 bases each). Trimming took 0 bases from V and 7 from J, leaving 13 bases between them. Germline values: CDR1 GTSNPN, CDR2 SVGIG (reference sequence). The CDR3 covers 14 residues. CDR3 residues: CAWSVSTGRNEQFF. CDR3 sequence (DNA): TGTGCCTGGAGTGTATCTACAGGGAGGAATGAGCAGTTCTTC.

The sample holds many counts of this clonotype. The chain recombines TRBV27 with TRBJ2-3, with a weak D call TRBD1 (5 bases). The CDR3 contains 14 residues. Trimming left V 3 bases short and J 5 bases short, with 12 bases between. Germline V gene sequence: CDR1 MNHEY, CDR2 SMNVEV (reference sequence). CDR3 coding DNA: TGTGCCAGCAGTTTTGGCAGGGTGCAAGATACGCAGTATTTT. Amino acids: CASSFGRVQDTQYF.

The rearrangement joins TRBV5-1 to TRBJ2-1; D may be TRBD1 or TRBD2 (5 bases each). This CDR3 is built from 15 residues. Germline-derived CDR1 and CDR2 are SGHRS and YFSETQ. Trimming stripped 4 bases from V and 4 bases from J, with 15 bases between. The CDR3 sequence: CASSPGHSRYNEQFF. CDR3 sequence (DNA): TGCGCCAGCAGCCCGGGGCACAGCAGGTACAATGAGCAGTTCTTC. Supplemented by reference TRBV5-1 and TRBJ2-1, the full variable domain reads KAGVTQTPRYLIKTRGQQVTLSCSPISGHRSVSWYQQTPGQGLQFLFEYFSETQRNKGNFPGRFSGRQFSNSRSEMNVSTLELGDSALYLCASSPGHSRYNEQFFGPGTRLTVL.

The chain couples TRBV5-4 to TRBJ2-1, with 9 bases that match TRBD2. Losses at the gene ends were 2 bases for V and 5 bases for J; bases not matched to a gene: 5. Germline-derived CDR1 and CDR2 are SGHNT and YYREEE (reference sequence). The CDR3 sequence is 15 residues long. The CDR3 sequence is CASSFGTSRNNEQFF. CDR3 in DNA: TGTGCCAGCAGCTTTGGGACTAGCCGAAACAATGAGCAGTTCTTC.

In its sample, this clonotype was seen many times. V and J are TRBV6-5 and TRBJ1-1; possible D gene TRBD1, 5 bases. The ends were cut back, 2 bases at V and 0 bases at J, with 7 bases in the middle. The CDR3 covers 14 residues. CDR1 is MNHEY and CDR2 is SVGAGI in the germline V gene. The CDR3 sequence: CASSYDSLNTEAFF. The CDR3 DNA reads TGTGCCAGCAGTTACGACAGCTTGAACACTGAAGCTTTCTTT.